The 17 T cell receptor beta chains given below trace back to one sample, sequenced in a study of spatial heterogeneity in lung cancer. These receptors are not linked to any known antigen. Indicated time point: sample taken at primary tumor resection. TCRdb independently ran MiXCR on the 5' RACE reads; one entry per CDR3 protein. In the table there are 3,900 or so distinct CDR3 sequences, about 5.5% of which are singletons. Study observations and caveats: Intratumoral expanded alpha and beta TCR counts were found to track tumor mutation counts.

The sequenced sample was lung tumor tissue, obtained at surgery. The source of these receptors is a male donor with early-stage non-small cell lung cancer.

This clonotype was observed many times. V gene TRBV6-1 combines with J gene TRBJ2-1; weak D call: TRBD2 (5 bases). Germline V gene sequence: CDR1 MNHNS, CDR2 SASEGT. V gave up 6 bases and J gave up 7 bases, with 10 bases separating them. The CDR3 is 12 residues long. Here the CDR3 reads CASSPWENEQFF. DNA for the CDR3: TGTGCCAGCAGCCCCTGGGAGAATGAGCAGTTCTTC.

By share, this clonotype counts as medium-sized. The gene calls are TRBV6-2 or TRBV6-3 and TRBJ2-1; weak D call: TRBD2 (5 bases). The germline V and J ends were trimmed by 2 bases and 6 bases, with 11 bases remaining between them. The CDR3 contains 14 residues. CDR1 MNHEY and CDR2 SVGEGT come from the germline V gene. This CDR3 reads CASSYGEPVNEQFF. Written as DNA, the CDR3 is TGTGCCAGCAGTTACGGGGAGCCGGTCAATGAGCAGTTCTTC.

The chain couples TRBV6-5 to TRBJ2-1, with 10 bases lining up with TRBD1. CDR1 MNHEY and CDR2 SVGAGI come from the germline V gene. This CDR3 has 18 amino acids. Germline trimming cut 6 bases from V and 1 base from J; bases unmatched to any gene: 12. CDR3 sequence (DNA): TGTGCCAGCAGCCCCGGGACAGGGGCGTTGGGGTCCTACAATGAGCAGTTCTTC. As protein: CASSPGTGALGSYNEQFF.

This clonotype is medium-sized within its sample. This chain connects TRBV20-1 to TRBJ2-5, with TRBD2 identical over 11 bases. Trimming cost V 4 bases and J 4 bases; bases outside gene matches: 5. CDR1 and CDR2 from the germline V gene are DFQATT and SNEGSKA (reference sequence). This CDR3 contains 14 residues. CDR3 nucleotide sequence: TGCAGTGCTACAGATAGCGGGGGGGCAGAGACCCAGTACTTC. Amino acid sequence: CSATDSGGAETQYF.

This clonotype is labeled medium-sized. The rearrangement links TRBV5-4 to TRBJ2-1; unclear D gene. V lost 0 bases, J lost 2 bases, and 9 bases lay in between. Per germline, CDR1 SGHNT and CDR2 YYREEE (reference sequence). This CDR3 region has 15 residues. The CDR3 protein is CASSLGASTYNEQFF. DNA of the CDR3: TGTGCCAGCAGCTTGGGCGCCTCTACCTACAATGAGCAGTTCTTC.

By proportion, this clonotype is medium-sized. This rearrangement joins TRBV27 to TRBJ1-2; no definite D call. The V end lost 5 bases, the J end lost 0 bases, and 10 bases lay between the germline ends. The CDR3 spans 14 residues. The V gene's germline CDR1 is MNHEY and CDR2 SMNVEV (reference sequence). The CDR3 loop reads CASSPRSPNYGYTF. For the CDR3, the DNA is TGTGCCAGCAGTCCCAGGTCCCCTAACTATGGCTACACCTTC.

This clonotype is labeled as medium-sized. The rearrangement links TRBV7-2 to TRBJ2-7, with D perhaps assigned TRBD1 or TRBD2 (5 bases each). Looked up from germline, CDR1 is SGHTA and CDR2 is FQGNSA. V was cut by 2 bases and J by 4 bases, with 18 bases left in between. CDR3 size: 16 residues. CDR3 nucleotides: TGTGCCAGCAGCTTATATAACGGGGACCTGATTTACGAGCAGTACTTC. As protein: CASSLYNGDLIYEQYF.

Relative to its sample, this clonotype is medium-sized. This chain joins TRBV6-2 or TRBV6-3 and TRBJ1-5, with D uncertain. The CDR3 runs 14 residues. V was trimmed by 4 bases and J by 2 bases, leaving 9 bases between them. Germline-derived CDR1 and CDR2 are MNHEY and SVGEGT. The CDR3 region is CASSWLGGNQPQHF. The DNA for the CDR3 is TGTGCCAGCAGTTGGTTAGGAGGCAATCAGCCCCAGCATTTT.

This clonotype has ten or more counts. The V call is TRBV30, the J call TRBJ1-5; TRBD1 matches 7 bases. CDR1 and CDR2 (germline): GTSNPN, SVGIG (reference sequence). The J segment lost 4 bases and the V segment lost 2 bases, leaving 5 bases of the junction unmatched. The CDR3 consists of 14 residues. The CDR3 coding sequence is TGTGCCTGGAGTAGGGGACAGCAGAATCAGCCCCAGCATTTT. Translated, it gives CAWSRGQQNQPQHF.

This clonotype was counted ten times or more. The chain is built from TRBV29-1 and TRBJ2-7; D may be TRBD1 (5 bases). The V and J ends lost 4 bases and 4 bases respectively, with 11 bases between them. The CDR3 is 12 residues long. CDR1 and CDR2 (germline): SQVTM, ANQGSEA. CDR3 sequence: CSVGPTGYEQYF. CDR3 coding DNA: TGCAGCGTTGGTCCCACAGGATACGAGCAGTACTTC.

This clonotype is medium-sized within its sample. This chain links TRBV11-2 with TRBJ1-5; 7 nucleotides line up with TRBD1. Germline CDR1 is SGHAT and CDR2 is FQNNGV. This CDR3 is built from 17 residues. With V trimmed by 5 bases and J by 0 bases, 10 bases remained unmatched. The CDR3 region has the DNA TGTGCCAGCAGCCAAGACGGGACAGATTATAGCAATCAGCCCCAGCATTTT. It translates to CASSQDGTDYSNQPQHF.

By share, this clonotype counts as medium-sized. The chain carries TRBV28 and TRBJ1-1; D not resolved. Germline V lookup: CDR1 MDHEN, CDR2 SYDVKM. This CDR3 is 15 amino acids long. The germline V and J ends were trimmed by 7 bases and 3 bases, with 18 bases remaining between them. The CDR3 bases are TGTGCCAGCACCCATCCTCCAGGCGCTCACACTGAAGCTTTCTTT. This codes for CASTHPPGAHTEAFF.

By its share, this clonotype is medium-sized. The chain recombines TRBV27 with TRBJ2-1, with D maybe TRBD1 (6 bases). CDR3 size: 14 residues. The V gene's germline CDR1 is MNHEY and CDR2 SMNVEV (reference sequence). The V gene lost 6 bases and the J gene lost 0 bases, with 9 bases spanning the gap. CDR3 amino acids: CASRPGVSYNEQFF. As DNA, the CDR3 is TGTGCCAGCAGACCAGGGGTCTCCTACAATGAGCAGTTCTTC.

This clonotype is labeled as medium-sized (0.01 to 0.1%). The CDR3 nucleotides read TGTGCCAGCAGCTTTGGCAGACGCACAGATACGCAGTATTTT. It specifies CASSFGRRTDTQYF. The chain uses TRBV7-2 and TRBJ2-3; D gene ambiguous. V lost 3 bases and J 1 base, leaving 8 bases between the germline ends. The CDR3 loop spans 14 amino acids. Germline-derived CDR1 and CDR2 are SGHTA and FQGNSA.

This clonotype is labeled as medium-sized. The V and J genes are TRBV7-2 and TRBJ2-4, with D unresolved. Per germline, CDR1 SGHTA and CDR2 FQGNSA. Trimming took off 4 bases at V and 6 bases at J, with 7 bases between the two ends. The CDR3 loop spans 12 amino acids. The CDR3 loop is CASSSFRNIQYF. The CDR3 coding sequence is TGTGCCAGCAGCTCCTTCCGAAACATTCAGTACTTC.

This clonotype ranks as medium-sized (0.01 to 0.1%). V and J are TRBV7-9 and TRBJ1-3; D call uncertain. Trimming left V 1 base short and J 2 bases short, with 6 bases between. The CDR3 length is 14 residues. The germline V gene encodes CDR1 SEHNR and CDR2 FQNEAQ (reference sequence). The CDR3 sequence: CASSLGGTGNTIYF. CDR3 bases: TGTGCCAGCAGCTTAGGGGGAACTGGAAACACCATATATTTT.

By its share, this clonotype is medium-sized. The chain carries TRBV20-1 and TRBJ2-1, with 15 bases lining up with TRBD2. This CDR3 has 17 amino acids. With 1 base clipped from V and 6 bases from J, the junction kept 7 bases outside the gene matches. From germline, CDR1 is DFQATT and CDR2 SNEGSKA (reference sequence). CDR3 nucleotide sequence: TGCAGTGCTAGAGGGGGGACTAGCGGGAGGTTGGGCAATGAGCAGTTCTTC. Its protein is CSARGGTSGRLGNEQFF.